The source of this TCR beta chain is a study of control samples from healthy donors and cancer patients. CDR1 and CDR2 from the germline V gene are SGHTA and FQGNSA. V dropped 5 bases and J dropped 0 bases, with 11 bases sitting between them. The CDR3 has 14 residues. Clones were read by immunoSEQ multiplex PCR, and TCRdb kept only the in-frame ones, dropping some. This sample has 390,000 or so clones, with 90% found just once. Sequencing input: PBMCs. This clonotype was obtained from a man between 40 and 49 years old with head and neck cancer. The chain combines TRBV7-2 with TRBJ2-7; D ambiguous. CDR3 DNA sequence: TGTGCCAGCAGCCTGGTGACTCACTCCTACGAGCAGTACTTC. Translation gives CASSLVTHSYEQYF.